Sequencing of this T cell receptor beta chain was carried out in a study of blood T cell repertoires in COVID-19. Overall study: PBMCs, B-cell-depleted T cells, or T cells were the source of the cDNA or gDNA that made up the material.

V was shortened by 0 bases and J by 5 bases, with 8 bases between the two germline ends. The V gene's germline CDR1 is MNHEY and CDR2 SVGAGI. CDR3 length equals 15 residues. How the authors handled the data: For nucleated cells, counts were estimated from reference gene primer amplification. Data came from immunoSEQ multiplex PCR; TCRdb stores just in-frame clones and leaves some out. V and J calls and clone size are as listed in that table; D and trimming were resolved from the DNA. The sample yields 150,000 to 190,000 clones, around four fifths seen once. This sequence was found in a woman older than 75 with acute or convalescent COVID-19. Sequencing was performed on peripheral blood. The chain couples TRBV6-5 to TRBJ1-6, with a weak D call TRBD1 (5 bases). The CDR3 is CASSYSRVDNSPLHF. CDR3 in DNA: TGTGCCAGCAGTTACTCCAGGGTAGATAATTCACCCCTCCACTTT.